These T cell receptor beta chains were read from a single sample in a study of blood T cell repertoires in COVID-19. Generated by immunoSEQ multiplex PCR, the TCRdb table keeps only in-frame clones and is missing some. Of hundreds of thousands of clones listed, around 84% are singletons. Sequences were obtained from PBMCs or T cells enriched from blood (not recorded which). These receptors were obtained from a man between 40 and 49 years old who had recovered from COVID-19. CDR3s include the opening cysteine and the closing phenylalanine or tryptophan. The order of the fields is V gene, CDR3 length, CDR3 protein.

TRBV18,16,CASSPVRSSGANVLTF
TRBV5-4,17,CASSLGDRGLRNSPLHF
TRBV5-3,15,CARSRPRDLIFGQYF
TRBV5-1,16,CASSPSDLSSYNEQFF
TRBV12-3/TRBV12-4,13,CASSLTGDQPQHF
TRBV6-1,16,CASSVNRDRSNQPQHF
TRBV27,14,CASSTGTSGNEQYF
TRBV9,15,CASSPSSGYTDTQYF
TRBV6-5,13,CASSYHRVGEQYF
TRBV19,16,CASSKEGGVQNQPQHF
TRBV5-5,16,CASSLGRGLTNEKLFF
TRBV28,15,CASSLILSGGRGYTF
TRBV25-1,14,CASSEWGGDPEQFF
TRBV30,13,CAWRPDRGQPQHF
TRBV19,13,CASSRLMNTEAFF
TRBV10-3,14,CAISERGGQETQYF
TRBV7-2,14,CASSFPLVNYGYTF
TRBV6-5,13,CASSYSGQGGAFF
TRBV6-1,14,CASSELGGGYEQYF
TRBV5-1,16,CASSLVSGTATYGYTF
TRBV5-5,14,CASSLTGGANEQYF
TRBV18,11,CASSPGGEQYF
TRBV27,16,CADLPARRLPKETQYF
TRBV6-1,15,CASSDNSGGKETQYF
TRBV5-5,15,CASFGGGQGNHEQYF
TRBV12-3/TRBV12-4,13,CASSFNRVYEQYF
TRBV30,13,CAWRLQGLGTIYF
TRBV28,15,CASRGLAGAGETQYF
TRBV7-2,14,CASSRGLSRGEQFF
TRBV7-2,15,CASSSGTGLGDTIYF
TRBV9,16,CASSVAHRAVSNEQFF
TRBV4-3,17,CASSQSGLAGSGNEQFF
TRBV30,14,CAWSHSKPTDTQYF
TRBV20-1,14,CSASSPSGLNEQFF
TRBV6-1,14,CASSEDSVQRGYTF
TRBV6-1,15,CASSEFGTSVGEQYF
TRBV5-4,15,CASSFFAGDTDTQYF
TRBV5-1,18,CASSSIRNRLAGVDTQYF
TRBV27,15,CASSWRGAAEDEQYF
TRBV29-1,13,CSVGRTGDYEQYF
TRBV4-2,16,CASSQRTGGGTDTQYF
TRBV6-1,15,CASSESWGAITEAFF
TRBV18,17,CASSPGQGSSYNSPLHF
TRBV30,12,CAWSGSLYEQYF
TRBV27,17,CASSLLPRGGPGGTQYF
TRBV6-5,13,CASRQRATDTQYF
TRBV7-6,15,CASSKQGSSNQPQHF
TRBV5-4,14,CASSFGYAYNEQFF